Sequencing of this T cell receptor beta chain was carried out in a study of cytomegalovirus exposure and HLA in healthy donors. Unrecorded immune exposure was likely among donors, who were nominally healthy when sampled. This clone showed up just a few times. What it binds is not known. PCR used 60 Vbeta primers and 13 Jbeta primers. The assay was immunoSEQ multiplex PCR, and TCRdb's table has in-frame clones only and misses some. The sample records some 150,000 clones, 75% being singletons. Study results and limitations: 87-base-pair reads could not separate some V segments, including TRBV6-2 and TRBV6-3. What was likely a sequencing artifact was a cluster of highly shared sequence variants.

Germline V CDR1 and CDR2: MNHEY, SVGAGI. V was clipped by 2 bases and J by 6 bases; unmatched bases: 3. The CDR3 has 14 amino acids. Input material: PBMCs. The chain links TRBV6-5 to TRBJ2-4; 8 bases align to TRBD1. This receptor was obtained from a man in his forties or fifties in good health and CMV-seronegative. CDR3 DNA: TGTGCCAGCAGTTACCAGGGGGCCCGAAACATTCAGTACTTC. This codes for CASSYQGARNIQYF.